Following are 18 T cell receptor beta chains from one sample sequenced in a study of radiotherapy plus CTLA-4 blockade in lung cancer. The assay was immunoSEQ multiplex PCR, and TCRdb's table has in-frame clones only and misses some. The sample has 70,000 to 90,000 clones; less than 85% are singletons. This specimen consisted of peripheral blood, obtained from a patient treated with radiotherapy plus ipilimumab. These receptors originate from a human donor with non-small cell lung cancer who had stable disease on radiotherapy plus ipilimumab.

The chain uses TRBV27 and TRBJ1-1; no clear D gene. Germline V CDR1 and CDR2: MNHEY, SMNVEV (reference sequence). The V and J ends lost 7 bases and 5 bases respectively, with 14 bases between them. The CDR3 extends over 13 amino acids. CDR3 DNA: TGTGCCAGCAATGACGTTGGAAGGACTGAAGCTTTCTTT. Translating gives CASNDVGRTEAFF.

The chain recombines TRBV11-3 with TRBJ2-7; the D gene is possibly TRBD1 (6 bases). The CDR3 is 13 amino acids. V lost 5 bases and J 2 bases, leaving 10 bases between the germline ends. Germline loops: CDR1 SGHNT, CDR2 YENEEA. DNA of the CDR3: TGTGCCAGCAGCCAGGGGCCAGCCTACGAGCAGTACTTC. Translated, it gives CASSQGPAYEQYF.

This chain joins TRBV6-1 and TRBJ2-7; D is perhaps TRBD2 (6 bases). Germline lookup yields CDR1 MNHNS and CDR2 SASEGT. Trimming took 0 bases from V and 4 from J, leaving 10 bases between them. This CDR3 region has 14 residues. The CDR3 region is CASSEAAGSYEQYF. Written as DNA, the CDR3 is TGTGCCAGCAGTGAAGCCGCGGGAAGTTACGAGCAGTACTTC.

V and J are TRBV18 and TRBJ1-1, with D hard to call. This CDR3 comprises 13 residues. The germline V gene encodes CDR1 KGHSH and CDR2 LQKENI. Trimming removed 4 bases at V and 5 bases at J, with 11 bases between. CDR3 coding DNA: TGTGCCAGCTCACGGAAGGGAGGAACTGAAGCTTTCTTT. It translates to CASSRKGGTEAFF.

The gene calls are TRBV11-2 and TRBJ2-3, with 9 bases that match TRBD2. This CDR3 has 14 residues. After removal of 5 bases from V and 4 bases from J, the junction contained 4 bases not matched to a gene. The V gene's germline CDR1 is SGHAT and CDR2 FQNNGV. The CDR3 spells CASSPAGGSDTQYF. For the CDR3, the DNA is TGTGCCAGCAGCCCCGCGGGGGGGTCAGATACGCAGTATTTT.

The chain links TRBV5-8 to TRBJ2-3; 7 bases line up with TRBD1. Germline values: CDR1 SGHTS, CDR2 YDEGEE. J lost 7 bases, V lost 6 bases, and 17 bases had no gene match. The CDR3 is 16 amino acids. The CDR3 region is CASNIRATGKRNTQYF. Here the CDR3 DNA reads TGTGCCAGCAATATTAGGGCGACAGGGAAAAGAAATACGCAGTATTTT.

This chain connects TRBV28 to TRBJ2-2, with 8 bases that match TRBD2. Germline V gene sequence: CDR1 MDHEN, CDR2 SYDVKM. This CDR3 region has 16 residues. Trimming took 6 bases from V and 6 from J; bases not matched to a gene: 12. The CDR3 is CASRFSPGGGPGELFF. The CDR3 bases are TGTGCCAGCAGATTTTCCCCCGGGGGGGGGCCCGGGGAGCTGTTTTTT.

The chain has TRBV9 and TRBJ2-6; 10 nucleotides match TRBD2. Trimming cost V 1 base and J 1 base; bases outside gene matches: 17. Germline V gives CDR1 SGDLS, CDR2 YYNGEE. The CDR3 totals 22 residues. This CDR3 reads CASSVNPHLSLAGASGANVLTF. The CDR3 nucleotides are TGTGCCAGCAGCGTAAACCCCCACCTCTCGCTAGCGGGAGCTTCTGGGGCCAACGTCCTGACTTTC.

The rearrangement links TRBV5-1 to TRBJ2-7; TRBD1 matches at 8 bases. The V and J ends lost 4 bases and 3 bases, in that order; junction bases with no gene match: 3. Germline V gene data show CDR1 as SGHRS and CDR2 as YFSETQ. This CDR3 spans 13 amino acids. The CDR3 DNA sequence: TGCGCCAGCAGCATCACAGGGGGCTACGAGCAGTACTTC. It yields the protein CASSITGGYEQYF.

This clone was seen a few times. This chain joins TRBV7-3 and TRBJ2-2; D not resolved. V lost 11 bases to trimming and J lost 0 bases, with 10 bases between them. Germline V gene data show CDR1 as SGHTA and CDR2 as FQGTGA. The CDR3 length is 13 residues. CDR3 coding DNA: TGTGCCGCCTCGGACCCGAACACCGGGGAGCTGTTTTTT. As protein: CAASDPNTGELFF.

The genes are TRBV28 and TRBJ2-7; tentative D call: TRBD1 (6 bases). This CDR3 has 14 amino acids. The V and J ends lost 2 bases and 2 bases respectively, with 10 bases between them. Germline CDR1 reads MDHEN; CDR2 reads SYDVKM. CDR3: CASSLGGSTYEQYF. CDR3 in DNA: TGTGCCAGCAGTTTAGGGGGCAGCACCTACGAGCAGTACTTC.

The chain couples TRBV11-2 to TRBJ1-5, with D perhaps matching TRBD1 (6 bases). Germline-derived CDR1 and CDR2 are SGHAT and FQNNGV. V gave up 2 bases and J gave up 9 bases, with 11 bases separating them. The length of the CDR3 is 13 residues. The CDR3, as DNA: TGTGCCAGCAGCTTATCCAGGGGTGGGCCCCAGCATTTT. Protein product: CASSLSRGGPQHF.

This chain joins TRBV29-1 and TRBJ2-1, with 8 bases identical to TRBD2. The CDR3 length is 15 residues. J lost 7 bases, V lost 4 bases, and 12 bases had no gene match. Germline CDR1 SQVTM, CDR2 ANQGSEA. In DNA, the CDR3 is TGCAGCGTTGTTCTCGTCAGCGGGAGTCGAAATGAGCAGTTCTTC. Translated, it gives CSVVLVSGSRNEQFF.

This chain uses TRBV5-4 with TRBJ1-5, with D unclear. The germline V gene has CDR1 SGHNT and CDR2 YYREEE (reference sequence). V lost 3 bases and J 2 bases, leaving 9 bases between the germline ends. The CDR3 length is 14 residues. The CDR3 DNA reads TGTGCCAGCAGCTCGGACGGACGCAATCAGCCCCAGCATTTT. Translating gives CASSSDGRNQPQHF.

This clone has just one count. The genes are TRBV28 and TRBJ2-7; D may be TRBD1 (6 bases). Trimming cost V 7 bases and J 2 bases, with 12 bases left between them. The CDR3 sequence is 13 residues long. Germline V gene lookup returns CDR1 MDHEN and CDR2 SYDVKM. This CDR3 is CASTGQIAYEQYF. The CDR3 DNA follows: TGTGCCAGCACCGGACAGATCGCCTACGAGCAGTACTTC. Based on the CDR3 plus reference TRBV28 and TRBJ2-7, the full variable domain is DVKVTQSSRYLVKRTGEKVFLECVQDMDHENMFWYRQDPGLGLRLIYFSYDVKMKEKGDIPEGYSVSREKKERFSLILESASTNQTSMYLCASTGQIAYEQYFGPGTRLTVT.

The V gene is TRBV18, the J gene TRBJ2-5; no clear D gene. The length of the CDR3 is 13 residues. The ends were cut back, 3 bases at V and 2 bases at J, with 7 bases in the middle. Germline lookup yields CDR1 KGHSH and CDR2 LQKENI. The CDR3 reads CASSPWQQETQYF. DNA for the CDR3: TGTGCCAGCTCACCTTGGCAGCAAGAGACCCAGTACTTC.

This chain connects TRBV7-2 to TRBJ2-2; 7 positions match TRBD1. This CDR3 region has 15 residues. V gave up 6 bases and J gave up 3 bases; unmatched junction bases: 7. Germline CDR1 and CDR2: SGHTA and FQGNSA. This CDR3 reads CASSFRDRDTGELFF. As DNA, the CDR3 is TGTGCCAGCAGTTTCAGAGACAGGGACACCGGGGAGCTGTTTTTT.

The count of this clone is one. J is TRBJ2-1 and V is TRBV5-1, with 7 bases that match TRBD1. V lost 3 bases and J lost 4; bases outside the gene matches: 7. Germline V gene data show CDR1 as SGHRS and CDR2 as YFSETQ. This CDR3 is built from 15 residues. The CDR3 spells CASSYQTGNYNEQFF. CDR3 bases: TGCGCCAGCAGCTACCAGACAGGGAATTACAATGAGCAGTTCTTC. The variable domain in full, with the rest retrieved from reference TRBV5-1 and TRBJ2-1, is KAGVTQTPRYLIKTRGQQVTLSCSPISGHRSVSWYQQTPGQGLQFLFEYFSETQRNKGNFPGRFSGRQFSNSRSEMNVSTLELGDSALYLCASSYQTGNYNEQFFGPGTRLTVL.